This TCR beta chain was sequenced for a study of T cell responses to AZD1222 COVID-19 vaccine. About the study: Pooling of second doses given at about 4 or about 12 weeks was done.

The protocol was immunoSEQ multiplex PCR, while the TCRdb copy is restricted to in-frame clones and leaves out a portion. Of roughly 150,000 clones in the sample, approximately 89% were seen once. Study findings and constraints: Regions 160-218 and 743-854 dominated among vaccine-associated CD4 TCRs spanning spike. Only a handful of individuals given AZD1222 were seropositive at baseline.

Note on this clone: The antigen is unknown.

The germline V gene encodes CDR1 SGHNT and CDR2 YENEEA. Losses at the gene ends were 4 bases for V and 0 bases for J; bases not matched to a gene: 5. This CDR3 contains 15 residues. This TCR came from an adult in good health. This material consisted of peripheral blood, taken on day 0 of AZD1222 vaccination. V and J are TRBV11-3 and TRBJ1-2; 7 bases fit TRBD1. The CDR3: CASSWTGVSNYGYTF. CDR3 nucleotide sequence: TGTGCCAGCAGCTGGACAGGAGTCTCTAACTATGGCTACACCTTC. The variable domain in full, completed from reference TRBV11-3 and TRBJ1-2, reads EAGVVQSPRYKIIEKKQPVAFWCNPISGHNTLYWYLQNLGQGPELLIRYENEEAVDDSQLPKDRFSAERLKGVDSTLKIQPAELGDSAVYLCASSWTGVSNYGYTFGSGTRLTVV.